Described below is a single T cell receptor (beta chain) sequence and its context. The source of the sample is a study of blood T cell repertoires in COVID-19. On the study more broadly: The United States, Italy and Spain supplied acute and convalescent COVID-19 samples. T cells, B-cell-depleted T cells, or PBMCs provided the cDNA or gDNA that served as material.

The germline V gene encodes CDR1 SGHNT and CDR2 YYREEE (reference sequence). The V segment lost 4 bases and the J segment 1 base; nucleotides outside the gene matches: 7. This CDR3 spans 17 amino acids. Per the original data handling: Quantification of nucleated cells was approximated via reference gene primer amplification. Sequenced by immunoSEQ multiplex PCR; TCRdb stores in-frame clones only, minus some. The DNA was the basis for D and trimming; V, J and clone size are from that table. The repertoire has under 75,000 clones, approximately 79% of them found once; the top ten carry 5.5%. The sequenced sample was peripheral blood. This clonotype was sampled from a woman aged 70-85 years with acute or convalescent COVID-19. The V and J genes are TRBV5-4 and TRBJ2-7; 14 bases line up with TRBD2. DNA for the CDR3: TGTGCCAGCAGCCCGGGACTAGCGGGGGAGAAATCCTACGAGCAGTACTTC. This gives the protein CASSPGLAGEKSYEQYF.